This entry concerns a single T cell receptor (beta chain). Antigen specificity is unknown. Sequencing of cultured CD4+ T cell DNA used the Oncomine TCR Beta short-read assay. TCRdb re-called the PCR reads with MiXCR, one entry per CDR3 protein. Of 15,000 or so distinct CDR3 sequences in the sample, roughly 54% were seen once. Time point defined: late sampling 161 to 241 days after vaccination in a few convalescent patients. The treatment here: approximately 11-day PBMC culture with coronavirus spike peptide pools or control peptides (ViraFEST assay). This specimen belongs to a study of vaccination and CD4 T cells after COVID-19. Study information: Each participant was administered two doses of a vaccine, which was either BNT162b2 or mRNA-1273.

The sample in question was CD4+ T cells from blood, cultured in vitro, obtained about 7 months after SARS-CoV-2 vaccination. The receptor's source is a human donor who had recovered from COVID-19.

CDR3 DNA: TGTGCCAGCAGCCACGGTGGCTGGGCCGGGGCTTTCTTT. Protein: CASSHGGWAGAFF. The chain recombines TRBV7-2 with TRBJ1-1; D gene ambiguous. Germline CDR1 and CDR2: SGHTA and FQGNSA. V was cut by 5 bases and J by 11 bases, with 18 bases left in between. CDR3 length equals 13 residues.